This TCR beta chain was observed in a study of brain T cells in children with intractable seizures. Whole-study results and caveats: Absence of clones before surgery may stem from lower sequencing depth.

V was cut by 8 bases and J by 0 bases, with 20 bases left in between. Germline V lookup: CDR1 SNHLY, CDR2 FYNNEI. This CDR3 has 16 residues. Described time point: blood from clinic visit 5 months post-surgery; TSC patient then seizure free. The sequenced cases were selected for having the highest brain T cell transcript signatures. On this clone: Its antigen is not known.

The repertoire was sequenced with immunoSEQ multiplex PCR; TCRdb's copy has only in-frame clones and lacks some. The sample has 340,000 or so clones, about 93% seen once. This sequence was found in a boy under two years old with tuberous sclerosis and intractable seizures. This specimen consisted of peripheral blood, obtained 4 to 5 months after surgery. V usage is TRBV2 and J usage is TRBJ2-7; D possibly corresponds to TRBD1 (7 bases). CDR3 DNA sequence: TGTGCCAGCTCAATTCTCGCGCAGGGGGGCTCCTACGAGCAGTACTTC. Translation gives CASSILAQGGSYEQYF. Full variable domain (rest looked up from reference TRBV2 and TRBJ2-7): EPEVTQTPSHQVTQMGQEVILRCVPISNHLYFYWYRQILGQKVEFLVSFYNNEISEKSEIFDDQFSVERPDGSNFTLKIRSTKLEDSAMYFCASSILAQGGSYEQYFGPGTRLTVT.